The clone carrying this TCR beta chain came up many times. Its antigen is currently unknown. RNA transcripts gave rise to amplified TCR beta CDR3 regions. Carried out on the TCR CDR3, a first-round RT-PCR used the HTBI primer set. TCRdb re-derived calls from the multiplex PCR reads in MiXCR, one entry per CDR3 protein. The data hold under 350,000 distinct CDR3 sequences, with over 15% observed a single time. Germline V gene data show CDR1 as MNHEY and CDR2 as SVGEGT. This CDR3 has 14 residues. The V end was cut by 2 bases, the J end by 1 base, with 8 bases between. These data belong to a study of T cells in Graves' hyperthyroidism and ophthalmopathy. Study-level points and caveats: Before onset, ophthalmopathy was predicted by the model a median roughly six months earlier.

This sequence originates from a woman aged 60-75 years with Graves' ophthalmopathy. Sequencing was performed on blood. The chain combines TRBV6-2 or TRBV6-3 with TRBJ1-1, with no clear D. CDR3 residues: CASSYNRRNTEAFF. The CDR3 DNA reads as TGTGCCAGCAGTTACAACCGTAGGAACACTGAAGCTTTCTTT.